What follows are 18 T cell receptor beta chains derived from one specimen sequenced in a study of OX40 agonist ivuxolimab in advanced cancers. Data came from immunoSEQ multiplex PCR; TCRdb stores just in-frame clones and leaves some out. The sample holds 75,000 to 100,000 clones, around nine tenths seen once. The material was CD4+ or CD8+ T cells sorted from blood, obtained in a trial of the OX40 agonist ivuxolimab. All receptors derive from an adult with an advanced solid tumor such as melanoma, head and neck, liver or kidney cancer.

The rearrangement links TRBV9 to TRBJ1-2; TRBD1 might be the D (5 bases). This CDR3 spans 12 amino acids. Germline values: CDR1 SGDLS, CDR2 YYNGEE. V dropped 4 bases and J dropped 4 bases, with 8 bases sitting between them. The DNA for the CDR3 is TGTGCCAGCAGCCCGGGGCCCTATGGCTACACCTTC. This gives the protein CASSPGPYGYTF.

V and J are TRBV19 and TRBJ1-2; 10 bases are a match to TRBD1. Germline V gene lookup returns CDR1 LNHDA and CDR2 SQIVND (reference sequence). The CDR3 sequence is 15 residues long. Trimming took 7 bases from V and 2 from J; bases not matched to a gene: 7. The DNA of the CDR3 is TGTGCCAGTAAACCCCGGGACAGGGGAAACTATGGCTACACCTTC. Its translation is CASKPRDRGNYGYTF.

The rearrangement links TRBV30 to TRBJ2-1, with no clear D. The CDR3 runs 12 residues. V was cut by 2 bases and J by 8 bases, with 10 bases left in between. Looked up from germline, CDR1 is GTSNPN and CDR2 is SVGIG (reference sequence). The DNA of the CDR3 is TGTGCCTGGAGTTCACTTTCGGATGAGCAGTTCTTC. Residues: CAWSSLSDEQFF. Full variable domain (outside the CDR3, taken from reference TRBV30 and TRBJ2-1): SQTIHQWPATLVQPVGSPLSLECTVEGTSNPNLYWYRQAAGRGLQLLFYSVGIGQISSEVPQNLSASRPQDRQFILSSKKLLLSDSGFYLCAWSSLSDEQFFGPGTRLTVL.

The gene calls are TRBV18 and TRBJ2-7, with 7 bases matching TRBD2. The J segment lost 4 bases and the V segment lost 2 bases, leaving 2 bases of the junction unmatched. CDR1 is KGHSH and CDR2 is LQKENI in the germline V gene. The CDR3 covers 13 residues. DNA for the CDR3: TGTGCCAGCTCACCAACGGGAGGTTACGAGCAGTACGTC. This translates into CASSPTGGYEQYV.

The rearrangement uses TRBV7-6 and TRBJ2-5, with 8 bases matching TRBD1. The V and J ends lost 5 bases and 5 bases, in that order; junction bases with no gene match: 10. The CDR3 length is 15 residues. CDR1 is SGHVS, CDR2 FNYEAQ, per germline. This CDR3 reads CASSAAQGAWETQYF. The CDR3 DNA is TGTGCCAGCAGCGCAGCGCAGGGGGCTTGGGAGACCCAGTACTTC.

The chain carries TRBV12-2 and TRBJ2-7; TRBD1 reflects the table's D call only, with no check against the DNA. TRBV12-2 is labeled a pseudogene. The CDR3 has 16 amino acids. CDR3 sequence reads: CASRLDRPARAYEQYF. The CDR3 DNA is TGTGCAAGTCGCTTAGACAGGCCAGCAAGGGCCTACGAGCAGTACTTC.

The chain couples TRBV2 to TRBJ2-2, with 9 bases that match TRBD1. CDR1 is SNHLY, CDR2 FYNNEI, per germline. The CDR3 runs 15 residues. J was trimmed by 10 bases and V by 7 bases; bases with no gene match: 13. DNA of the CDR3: TGTGCCAGCACAGGACAGGGGCCTTCGATTTCGGAGCTGTTTTTT. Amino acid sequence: CASTGQGPSISELFF.

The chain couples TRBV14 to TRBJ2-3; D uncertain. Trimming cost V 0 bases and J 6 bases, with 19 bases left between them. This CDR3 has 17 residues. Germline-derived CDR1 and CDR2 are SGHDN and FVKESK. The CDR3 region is CASSQDSLRSERDTQYF. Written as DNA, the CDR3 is TGTGCCAGCAGCCAAGATAGCCTCCGAAGCGAAAGGGATACGCAGTATTTT. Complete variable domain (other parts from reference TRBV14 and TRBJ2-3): EAGVTQFPSHSVIEKGQTVTLRCDPISGHDNLYWYRRVMGKEIKFLLHFVKESKQDESGMPNNRFLAERTGGTYSTLKVQPAELEDSGVYFCASSQDSLRSERDTQYFGPGTRLTVL.

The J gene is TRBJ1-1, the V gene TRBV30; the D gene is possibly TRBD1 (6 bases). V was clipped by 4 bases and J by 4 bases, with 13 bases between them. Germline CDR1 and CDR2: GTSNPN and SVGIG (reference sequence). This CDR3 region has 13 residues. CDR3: CAWNGQGPTEAFF. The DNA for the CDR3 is TGTGCCTGGAATGGTCAGGGGCCCACTGAAGCTTTCTTT. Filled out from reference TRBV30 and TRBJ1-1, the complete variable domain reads SQTIHQWPATLVQPVGSPLSLECTVEGTSNPNLYWYRQAAGRGLQLLFYSVGIGQISSEVPQNLSASRPQDRQFILSSKKLLLSDSGFYLCAWNGQGPTEAFFGQGTRLTVV.

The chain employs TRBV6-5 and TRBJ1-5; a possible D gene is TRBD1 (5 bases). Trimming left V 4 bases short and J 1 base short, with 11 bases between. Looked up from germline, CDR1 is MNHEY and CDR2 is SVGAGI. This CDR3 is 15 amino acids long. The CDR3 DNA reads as TGTGCCAGCAGTTTCGACGGGGCCAGCAATCAGCCCCAGCATTTT. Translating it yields CASSFDGASNQPQHF.

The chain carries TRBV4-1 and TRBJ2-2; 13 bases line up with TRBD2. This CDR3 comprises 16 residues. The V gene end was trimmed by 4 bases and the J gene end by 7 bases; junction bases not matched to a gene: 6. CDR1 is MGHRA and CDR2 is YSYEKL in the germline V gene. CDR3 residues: CASSPRTSGSIGELFF. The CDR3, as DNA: TGCGCCAGCAGCCCCCGGACTAGCGGGAGTATCGGGGAGCTGTTTTTT.

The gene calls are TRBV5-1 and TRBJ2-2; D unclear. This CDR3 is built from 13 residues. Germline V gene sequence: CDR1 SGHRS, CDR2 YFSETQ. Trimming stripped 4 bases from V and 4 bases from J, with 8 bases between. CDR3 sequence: CASSKLPTGELFF. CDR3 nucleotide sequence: TGCGCCAGCAGCAAACTGCCCACCGGGGAGCTGTTTTTT.

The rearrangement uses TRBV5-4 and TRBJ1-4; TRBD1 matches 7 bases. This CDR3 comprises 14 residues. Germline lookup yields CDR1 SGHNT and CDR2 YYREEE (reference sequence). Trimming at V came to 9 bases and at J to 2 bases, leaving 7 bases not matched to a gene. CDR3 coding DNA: TGTGCCACTCACCGAGGGGGCACTAATGAAAAACTGTTTTTT. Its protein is CATHRGGTNEKLFF.

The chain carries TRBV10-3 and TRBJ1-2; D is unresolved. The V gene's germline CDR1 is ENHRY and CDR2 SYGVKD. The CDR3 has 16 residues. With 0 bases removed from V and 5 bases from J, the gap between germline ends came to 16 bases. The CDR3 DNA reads TGTGCCATCAGTGAGTCGGTAGGGCAGGTGATTTATGGCTACACCTTC. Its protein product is CAISESVGQVIYGYTF.

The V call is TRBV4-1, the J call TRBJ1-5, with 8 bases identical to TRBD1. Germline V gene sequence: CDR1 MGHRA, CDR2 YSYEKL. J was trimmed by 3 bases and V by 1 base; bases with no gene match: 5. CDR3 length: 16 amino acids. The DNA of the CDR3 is TGCGCCAGCAGCCAAGTGGGGACAGGAGACAATCAGCCCCAGCATTTT. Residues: CASSQVGTGDNQPQHF.

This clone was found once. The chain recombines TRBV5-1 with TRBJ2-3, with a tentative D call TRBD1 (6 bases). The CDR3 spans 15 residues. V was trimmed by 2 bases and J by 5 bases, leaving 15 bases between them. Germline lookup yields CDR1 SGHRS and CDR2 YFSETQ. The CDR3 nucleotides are TGCGCCAGCAGCTTCCCAGGACAGACAGGAGATACGCAGTATTTT. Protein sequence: CASSFPGQTGDTQYF.

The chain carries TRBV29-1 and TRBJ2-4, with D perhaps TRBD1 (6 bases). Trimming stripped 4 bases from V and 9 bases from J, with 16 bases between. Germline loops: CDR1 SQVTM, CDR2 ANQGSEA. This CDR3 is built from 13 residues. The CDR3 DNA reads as TGCAGCGTTGGCCTCAGGGGTAGGAGCATTCAGTACTTC. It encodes CSVGLRGRSIQYF.

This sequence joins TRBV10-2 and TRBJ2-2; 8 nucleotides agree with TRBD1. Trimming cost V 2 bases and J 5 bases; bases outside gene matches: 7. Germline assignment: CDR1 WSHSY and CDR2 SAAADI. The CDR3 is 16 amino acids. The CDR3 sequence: CASSEMWTGRTGELFF. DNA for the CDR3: TGCGCCAGCAGTGAGATGTGGACAGGGAGGACCGGGGAGCTGTTTTTT.